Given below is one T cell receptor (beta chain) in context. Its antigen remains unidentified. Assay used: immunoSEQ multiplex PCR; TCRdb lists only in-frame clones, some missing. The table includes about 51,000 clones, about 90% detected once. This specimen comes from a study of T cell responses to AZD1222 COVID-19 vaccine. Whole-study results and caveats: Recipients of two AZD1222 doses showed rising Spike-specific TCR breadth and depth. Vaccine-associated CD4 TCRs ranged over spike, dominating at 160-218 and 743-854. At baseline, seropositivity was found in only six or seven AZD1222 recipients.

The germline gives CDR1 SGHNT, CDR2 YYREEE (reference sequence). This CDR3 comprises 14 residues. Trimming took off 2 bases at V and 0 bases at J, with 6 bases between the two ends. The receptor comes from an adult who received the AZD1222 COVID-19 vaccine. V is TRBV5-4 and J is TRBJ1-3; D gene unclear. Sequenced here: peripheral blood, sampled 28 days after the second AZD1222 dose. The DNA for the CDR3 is TGTGCCAGCAGCTTCCTGGGCTCTGGAAACACCATATATTTT. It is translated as CASSFLGSGNTIYF. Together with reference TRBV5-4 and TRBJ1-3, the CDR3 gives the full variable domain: ETGVTQSPTHLIKTRGQQVTLRCSSQSGHNTVSWYQQALGQGPQFIFQYYREEENGRGNFPPRFSGLQFPNYSSELNVNALELDDSALYLCASSFLGSGNTIYFGEGSWLTVV.